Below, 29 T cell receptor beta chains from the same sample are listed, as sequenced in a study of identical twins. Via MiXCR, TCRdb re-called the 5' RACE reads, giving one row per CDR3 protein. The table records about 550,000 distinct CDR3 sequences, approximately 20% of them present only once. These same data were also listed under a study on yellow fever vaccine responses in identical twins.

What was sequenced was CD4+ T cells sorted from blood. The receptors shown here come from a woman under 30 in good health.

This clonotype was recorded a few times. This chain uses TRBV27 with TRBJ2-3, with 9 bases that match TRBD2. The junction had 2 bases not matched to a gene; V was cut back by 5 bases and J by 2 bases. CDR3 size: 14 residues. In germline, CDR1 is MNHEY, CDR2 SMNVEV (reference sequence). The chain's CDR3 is CASSTGLATDTQYF. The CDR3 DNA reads TGTGCCAGCAGTACGGGACTAGCCACAGATACGCAGTATTTT.

The CDR3 here is CATSDPPGGRGTDTQYF. DNA for the CDR3: TGTGCCACCAGTGACCCACCAGGGGGACGGGGCACAGATACGCAGTATTTT. The rearrangement uses TRBV24-1 and TRBJ2-3, with 7 bases that match TRBD1. V dropped 4 bases and J dropped 1; count of bases not matched to a gene: 10. Germline V lookup: CDR1 KGHDR, CDR2 SFDVKD. This CDR3 contains 17 residues.

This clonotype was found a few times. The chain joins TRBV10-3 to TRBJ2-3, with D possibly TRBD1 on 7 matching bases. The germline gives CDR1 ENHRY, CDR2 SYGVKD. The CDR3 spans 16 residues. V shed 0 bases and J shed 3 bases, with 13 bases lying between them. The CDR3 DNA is TGTGCCATCAGTGAGTCGACGGCAGGGGGGACAGATACGCAGTATTTT. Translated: CAISESTAGGTDTQYF.

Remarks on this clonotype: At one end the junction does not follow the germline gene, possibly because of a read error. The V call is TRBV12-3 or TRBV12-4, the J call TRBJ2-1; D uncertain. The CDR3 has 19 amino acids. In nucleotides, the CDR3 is TGTGGCAGCAGTCCACAACCTGTGGGCTGGAAAAGCTCCTACAATGAGCAGTTCTTC. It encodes CGSSPQPVGWKSSYNEQFF.

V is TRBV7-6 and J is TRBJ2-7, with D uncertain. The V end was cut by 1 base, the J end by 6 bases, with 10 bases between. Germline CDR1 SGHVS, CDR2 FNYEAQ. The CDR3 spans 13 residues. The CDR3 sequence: CASSLGPQAEQYF. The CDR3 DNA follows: TGTGCCAGCAGCTTAGGCCCCCAGGCCGAGCAGTACTTC.

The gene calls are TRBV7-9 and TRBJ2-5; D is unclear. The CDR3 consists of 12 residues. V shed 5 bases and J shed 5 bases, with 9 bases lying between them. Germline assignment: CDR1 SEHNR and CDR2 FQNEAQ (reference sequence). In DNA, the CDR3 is TGTGCCAGCAGCCCTCAGACGGAGACCCAGTACTTC. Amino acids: CASSPQTETQYF.

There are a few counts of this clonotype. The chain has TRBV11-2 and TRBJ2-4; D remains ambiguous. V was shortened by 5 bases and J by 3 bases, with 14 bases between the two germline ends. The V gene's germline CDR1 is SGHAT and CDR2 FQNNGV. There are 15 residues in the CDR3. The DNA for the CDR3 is TGTGCCAGCAGCACAGAACCGGTCGTCAAAAACATTCAGTACTTC. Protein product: CASSTEPVVKNIQYF.

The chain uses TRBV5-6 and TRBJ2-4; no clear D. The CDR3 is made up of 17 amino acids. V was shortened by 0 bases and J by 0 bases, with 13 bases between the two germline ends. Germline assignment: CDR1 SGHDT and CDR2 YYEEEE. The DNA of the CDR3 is TGTGCCAGCAGCTTGGCCTTAAGGGAACTAGCCAAAAACATTCAGTACTTC. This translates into CASSLALRELAKNIQYF.

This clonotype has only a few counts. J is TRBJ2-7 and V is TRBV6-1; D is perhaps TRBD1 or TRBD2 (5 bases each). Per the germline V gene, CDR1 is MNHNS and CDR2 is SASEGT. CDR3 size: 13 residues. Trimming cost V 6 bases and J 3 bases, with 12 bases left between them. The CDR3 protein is CASSGTIYYEQYV. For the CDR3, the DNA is TGTGCCAGCAGCGGGACCATATACTACGAGCAGTACGTC.

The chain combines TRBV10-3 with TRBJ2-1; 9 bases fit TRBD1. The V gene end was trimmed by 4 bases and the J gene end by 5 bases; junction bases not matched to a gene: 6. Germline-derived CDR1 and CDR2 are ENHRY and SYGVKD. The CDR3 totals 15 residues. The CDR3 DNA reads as TGTGCCATCAGTGCGGGACAGGGCCTTGACAATGAGCAGTTCTTC. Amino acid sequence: CAISAGQGLDNEQFF.

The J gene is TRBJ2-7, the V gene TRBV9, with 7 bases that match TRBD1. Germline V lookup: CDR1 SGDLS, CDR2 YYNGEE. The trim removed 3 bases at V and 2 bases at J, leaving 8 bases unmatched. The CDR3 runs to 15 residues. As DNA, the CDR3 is TGTGCCAGCAGCGAGTCCCCCGGACAGGCCTACGAGCAGTACTTC. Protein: CASSESPGQAYEQYF.

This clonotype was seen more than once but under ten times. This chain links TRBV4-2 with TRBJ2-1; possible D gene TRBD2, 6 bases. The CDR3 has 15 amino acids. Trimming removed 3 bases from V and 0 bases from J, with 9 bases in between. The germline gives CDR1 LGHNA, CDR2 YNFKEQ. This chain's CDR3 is CASSQEGYSYNEQFF. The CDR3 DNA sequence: TGTGCCAGCAGCCAGGAGGGGTACTCCTACAATGAGCAGTTCTTC.

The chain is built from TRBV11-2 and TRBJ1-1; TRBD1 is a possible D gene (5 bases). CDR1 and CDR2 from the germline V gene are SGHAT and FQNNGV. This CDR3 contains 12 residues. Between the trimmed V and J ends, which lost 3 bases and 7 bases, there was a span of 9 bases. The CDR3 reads CASSFRGFEAFF. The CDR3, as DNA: TGTGCCAGCAGCTTTAGGGGATTTGAAGCTTTCTTT.

Written as DNA, the CDR3 is TGTGCCAGTAGTCTAAGCCCCACCACAGATACGCAGTATTTT. It yields the protein CASSLSPTTDTQYF. The chain has TRBV19 and TRBJ2-3; D call uncertain. V was cut by 5 bases and J by 2 bases, with 11 bases left in between. The CDR3 has 14 amino acids. CDR1 LNHDA and CDR2 SQIVND come from the germline V gene (reference sequence).

CDR3 nucleotide sequence: TGCAGCGTTGAACCACCGTACCTAGGGAATGAGCAGTTCTTC. This encodes CSVEPPYLGNEQFF. This chain links TRBV29-1 with TRBJ2-1; D uncertain. The CDR3 has 14 residues. Germline CDR1 is SQVTM and CDR2 is ANQGSEA. V lost 2 bases and J lost 7, with 15 bases in between.

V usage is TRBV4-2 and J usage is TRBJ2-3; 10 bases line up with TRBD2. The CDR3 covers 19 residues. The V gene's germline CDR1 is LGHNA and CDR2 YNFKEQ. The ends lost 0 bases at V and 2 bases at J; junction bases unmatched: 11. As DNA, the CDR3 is TGTGCCAGCAGCCAAGATGTTGGCAGCGGGAGGGCTTTCACAGATACGCAGTATTTT. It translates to CASSQDVGSGRAFTDTQYF.

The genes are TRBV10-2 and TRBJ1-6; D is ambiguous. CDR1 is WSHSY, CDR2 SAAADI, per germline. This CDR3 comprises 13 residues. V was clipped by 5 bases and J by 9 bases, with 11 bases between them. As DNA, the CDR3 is TGCGCCAGCAGTTGGCCCCCCGTTTCACCCCTCCACTTT. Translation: CASSWPPVSPLHF.

In DNA, the CDR3 is TGTGCCAGCAGTAACGGACAGAACACCGGGGAGCTGTTTTTT. Amino acid sequence: CASSNGQNTGELFF. The chain has TRBV6-5 and TRBJ2-2, with D possibly matching TRBD1 (5 bases). Germline CDR1 and CDR2: MNHEY and SVGAGI. V lost 5 bases to trimming and J lost 1 base, with 8 bases between them. This CDR3 comprises 14 residues.

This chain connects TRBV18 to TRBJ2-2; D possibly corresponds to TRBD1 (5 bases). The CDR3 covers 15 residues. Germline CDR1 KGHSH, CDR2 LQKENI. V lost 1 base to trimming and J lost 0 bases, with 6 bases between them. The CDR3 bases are TGTGCCAGCTCACCACAGGGGACGAACACCGGGGAGCTGTTTTTT. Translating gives CASSPQGTNTGELFF.

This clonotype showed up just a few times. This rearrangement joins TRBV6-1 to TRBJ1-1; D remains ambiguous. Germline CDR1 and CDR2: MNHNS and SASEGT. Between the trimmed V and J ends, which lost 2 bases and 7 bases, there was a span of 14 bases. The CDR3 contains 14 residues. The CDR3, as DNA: TGTGCCAGCAGTGAAAACGTTTTCATCGGTGAAGCTTTCTTT. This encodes CASSENVFIGEAFF.

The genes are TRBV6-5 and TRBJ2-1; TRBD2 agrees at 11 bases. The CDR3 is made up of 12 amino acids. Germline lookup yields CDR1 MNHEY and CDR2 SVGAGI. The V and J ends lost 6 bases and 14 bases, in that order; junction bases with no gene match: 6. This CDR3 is CASRPSGGPEFF. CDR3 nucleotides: TGTGCCAGCAGACCTAGCGGGGGGCCTGAGTTCTTC.

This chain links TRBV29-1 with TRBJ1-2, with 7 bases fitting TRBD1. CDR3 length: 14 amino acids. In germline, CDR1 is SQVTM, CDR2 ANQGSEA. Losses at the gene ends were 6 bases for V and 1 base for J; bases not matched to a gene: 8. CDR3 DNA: TGCAGCGTGTATGACCGGGACAGTAACTATGGCTACACCTTC. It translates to CSVYDRDSNYGYTF.

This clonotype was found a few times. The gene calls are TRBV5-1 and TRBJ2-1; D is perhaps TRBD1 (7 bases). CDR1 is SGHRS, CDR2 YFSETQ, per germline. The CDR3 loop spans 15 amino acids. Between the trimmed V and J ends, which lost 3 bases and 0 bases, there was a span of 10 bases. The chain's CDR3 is CASSSGGNSYNEQFF. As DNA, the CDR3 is TGCGCCAGCAGCTCAGGGGGGAACTCCTACAATGAGCAGTTCTTC.

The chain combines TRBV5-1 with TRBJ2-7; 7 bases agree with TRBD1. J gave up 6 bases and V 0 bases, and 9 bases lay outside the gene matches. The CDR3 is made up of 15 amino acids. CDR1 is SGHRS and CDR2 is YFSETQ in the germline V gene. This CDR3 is CASSLVTGAPSEQYF. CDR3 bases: TGCGCCAGCAGCTTGGTCACAGGGGCCCCCTCCGAGCAGTACTTC.

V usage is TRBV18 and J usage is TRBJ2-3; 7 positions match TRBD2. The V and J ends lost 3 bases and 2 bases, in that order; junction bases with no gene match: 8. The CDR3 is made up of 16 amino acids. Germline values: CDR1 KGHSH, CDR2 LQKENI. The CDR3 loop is CASSPETSMFTDTQYF. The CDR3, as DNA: TGTGCCAGCTCACCTGAGACTAGCATGTTCACAGATACGCAGTATTTT.

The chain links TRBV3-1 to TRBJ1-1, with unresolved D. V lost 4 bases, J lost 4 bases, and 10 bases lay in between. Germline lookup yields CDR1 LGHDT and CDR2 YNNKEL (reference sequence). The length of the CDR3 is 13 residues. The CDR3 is CASSLRRTTEAFF. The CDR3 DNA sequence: TGTGCCAGCAGCCTTCGGAGAACCACTGAAGCTTTCTTT.

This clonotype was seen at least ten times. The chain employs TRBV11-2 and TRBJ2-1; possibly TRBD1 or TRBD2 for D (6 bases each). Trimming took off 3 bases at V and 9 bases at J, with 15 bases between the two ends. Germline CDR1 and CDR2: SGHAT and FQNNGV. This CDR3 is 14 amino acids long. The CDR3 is CASSLGEGGGEQFF. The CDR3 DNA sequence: TGTGCCAGCAGCTTGGGCGAGGGGGGTGGTGAGCAGTTCTTC.

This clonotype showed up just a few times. CDR3 bases: TGTGCCAGCAGTTTGGGGGGGCCCGGGGTTGGAAACACCATATATTTT. This translates into CASSLGGPGVGNTIYF. V gene TRBV6-5 combines with J gene TRBJ1-3, with D maybe TRBD1 (6 bases). The CDR3 has 16 residues. Germline V gene data show CDR1 as MNHEY and CDR2 as SVGAGI. V dropped 4 bases and J dropped 3 bases, with 16 bases sitting between them.

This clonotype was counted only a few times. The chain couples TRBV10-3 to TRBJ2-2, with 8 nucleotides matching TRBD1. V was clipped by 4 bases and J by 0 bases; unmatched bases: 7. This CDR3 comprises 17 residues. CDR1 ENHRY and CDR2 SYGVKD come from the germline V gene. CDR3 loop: CAISAQGASANTGELFF. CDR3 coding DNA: TGTGCCATCAGTGCTCAGGGGGCGTCCGCGAACACCGGGGAGCTGTTTTTT.